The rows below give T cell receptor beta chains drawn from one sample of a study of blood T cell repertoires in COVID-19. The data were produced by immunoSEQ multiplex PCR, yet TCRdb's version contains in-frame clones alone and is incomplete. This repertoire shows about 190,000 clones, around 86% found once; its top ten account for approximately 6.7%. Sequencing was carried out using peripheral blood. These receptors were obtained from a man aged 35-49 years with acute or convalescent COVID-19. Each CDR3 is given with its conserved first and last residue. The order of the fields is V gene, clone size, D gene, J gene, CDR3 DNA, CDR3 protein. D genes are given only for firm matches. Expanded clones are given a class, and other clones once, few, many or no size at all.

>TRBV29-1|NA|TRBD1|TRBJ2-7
TGCAGCGCTGCCAGGACAGGGGAAAGCTACGAGCAGTACTTC
CSAARTGESYEQYF
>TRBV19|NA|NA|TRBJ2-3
TGTGCCAGTAGTCCTTGGGCAGGGGCCGACACAGATACGCAGTATTTT
CASSPWAGADTDTQYF
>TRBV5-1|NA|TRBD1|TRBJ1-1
TGCGCCAGCAGCCCCGGGACAGGGAAGGTAACTGAAGCTTTCTTT
CASSPGTGKVTEAFF
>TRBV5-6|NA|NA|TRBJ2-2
TGTGCCAGCAGCTTGGCCGACAGGCGGACGAACACCGGGGAGCTGTTTTTT
CASSLADRRTNTGELFF
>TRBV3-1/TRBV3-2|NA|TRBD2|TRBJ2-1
TGTGCCAGCAGCCAAGGTCTTTCTAAACTAGCGGGGGGCAATGAGCAGTTCTTC
CASSQGLSKLAGGNEQFF
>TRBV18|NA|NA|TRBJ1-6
TGTGCCAGCTCACCGACGGGACATGCTCTCAATTCACCCCTCCACTTT
CASSPTGHALNSPLHF
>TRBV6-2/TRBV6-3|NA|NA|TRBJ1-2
TGTGCCAGCAGTGGTACAGGGTGGGGCTACACCTTC
CASSGTGWGYTF
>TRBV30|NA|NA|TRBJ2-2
TGTGCCTGGAGTGTACAAAGAGGGATCGGGGAGCTGTTTTTT
CAWSVQRGIGELFF
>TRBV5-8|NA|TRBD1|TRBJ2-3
TGTGCCAGCAGCCGGGGACAGGGCGGCGCAGATACGCAGTATTTT
CASSRGQGGADTQYF
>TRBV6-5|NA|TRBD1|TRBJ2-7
TGTGCCAGCAGTTACTCGGGACAGGGGACCTACGAGCAGTACTTC
CASSYSGQGTYEQYF
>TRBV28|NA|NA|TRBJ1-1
TGTGCCAGCCTTAGCCCCGGGGGAACTGAAGCTTTCTTT
CASLSPGGTEAFF
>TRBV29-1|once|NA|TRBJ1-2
TGCAGCGTTGATACTCGAGCTAGCGGCTACACCTTC
CSVDTRASGYTF
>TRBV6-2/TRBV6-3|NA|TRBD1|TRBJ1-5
TGTGCCAGCAGTTACGGGAGCCAGGGGGCGCGGAGGATCCAGCCCCAGCATTTT
CASSYGSQGARRIQPQHF
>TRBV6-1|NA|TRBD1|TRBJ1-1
TGTGCCAGCAGTGAAAGATACAGGGGGCGGACTGAAGCTTTCTTT
CASSERYRGRTEAFF
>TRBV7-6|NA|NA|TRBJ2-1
TGTGCCAGCAGCTTAGTTGCGGGGACCTACAATGAGCAGTTCTTC
CASSLVAGTYNEQFF
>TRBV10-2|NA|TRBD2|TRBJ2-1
TGCGCCAGTGGGGTGGCGGGGGGCCCTCATAATGAGCAGTTCTTC
CASGVAGGPHNEQFF
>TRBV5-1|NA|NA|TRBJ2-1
TGCGCCAGCAGTAAAGGGGTAGAAATCTACAATGAGCAGTTCTTC
CASSKGVEIYNEQFF
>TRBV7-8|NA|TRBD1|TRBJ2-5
TGTGCCAGCACCTCACAGGGGAACGGGCAAGAGACCCAGTACTTC
CASTSQGNGQETQYF
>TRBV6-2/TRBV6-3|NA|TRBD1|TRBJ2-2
TGTGCCAGCCGCCGATCCGGGACAGGGCCCGGGGAGCTGTTTTTT
CASRRSGTGPGELFF
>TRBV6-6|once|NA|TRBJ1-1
TGTGCCAGCAGGACAGATCTGAACACTGAAGCTTTCTTT
CASRTDLNTEAFF
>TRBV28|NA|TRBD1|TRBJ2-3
TGTGCCAGCTACGACAGGACAGGGACGCAGTATTTT
CASYDRTGTQYF
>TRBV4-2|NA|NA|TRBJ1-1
TGTGCCAGCAGCCGCGACAGGAACACTGAAGCTTTCTTT
CASSRDRNTEAFF
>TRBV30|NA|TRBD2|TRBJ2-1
TGTGCCTGGGAACGACTAGCGCGAAGCTCCTACAATGAGCAGTTCTTC
CAWERLARSSYNEQFF
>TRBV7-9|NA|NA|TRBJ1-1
TGTGCCAGCAGCTTGGGGGGGCTGTTGAACACTGAAGCTTTCTTT
CASSLGGLLNTEAFF
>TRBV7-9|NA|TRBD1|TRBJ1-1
TGTGCCAGCAGCTCCCTGGGGGGACAGATTGAAGCTTTCTTT
CASSSLGGQIEAFF
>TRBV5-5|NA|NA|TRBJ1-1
TGTGCCAGCAGACCAGGACTATACACTGAAGCTTTCTTT
CASRPGLYTEAFF
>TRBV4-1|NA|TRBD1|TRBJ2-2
TGCGCCAGCAGCCAACTTAGGACAGGGGACACCGGGGAGCTGTTTTTT
CASSQLRTGDTGELFF
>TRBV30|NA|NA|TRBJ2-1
TGTGCCTGGAGTGGACAGGCGAATGAGCAGTTCTTC
CAWSGQANEQFF
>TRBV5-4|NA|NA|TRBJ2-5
TGTGCCAGCAGCTTGGGTAGCCAAGAGACCCAGTACTTC
CASSLGSQETQYF
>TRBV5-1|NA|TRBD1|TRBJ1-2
TGCGCCAGCAGCTTGAACAGGGGAGACTATGGCTACACCTTC
CASSLNRGDYGYTF
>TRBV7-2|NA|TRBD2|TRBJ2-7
TGTGCCAGCAGATCCGGAAGCGGGGTGAACGAGCAGTACTTC
CASRSGSGVNEQYF
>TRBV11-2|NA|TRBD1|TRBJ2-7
TGTGCCAGCGGGACAGGGGGAGAGCAGTACTTC
CASGTGGEQYF
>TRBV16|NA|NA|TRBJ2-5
TGTGCCAGCAGCCCCTCCGGCAGCGGGGAGACCCAGTACTTC
CASSPSGSGETQYF
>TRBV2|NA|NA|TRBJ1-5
TGTGCCAGCAGTGGACAGGTCAATCAGCCCCAGCATTTT
CASSGQVNQPQHF
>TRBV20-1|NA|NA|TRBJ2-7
TGCAGTGCTAGAGGAGTAGAGCAGTACTTC
CSARGVEQYF
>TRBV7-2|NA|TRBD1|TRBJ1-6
TGTGCCAGCAGCTCGGGGGACAGCTATAATTCACCCCTCCACTTT
CASSSGDSYNSPLHF
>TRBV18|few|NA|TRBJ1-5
TGTGCCAGCTCACCGACAGATAGCAATCAGCCCCAGCATTTT
CASSPTDSNQPQHF
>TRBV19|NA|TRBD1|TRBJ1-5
TGTGCCAGTATAGGAGGACAGGGACTAAGGGGTCAGCCCCAGCATTTT
CASIGGQGLRGQPQHF
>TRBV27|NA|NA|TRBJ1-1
TGTGCCAGCAGTTTATCAGGGGGTGGGTTAACTGAAGCTTTCTTT
CASSLSGGGLTEAFF
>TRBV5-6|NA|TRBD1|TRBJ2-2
TGTGCCAGCAGCCGCCCAGGGGGTAGAGACACCGGGGAGCTGTTTTTT
CASSRPGGRDTGELFF
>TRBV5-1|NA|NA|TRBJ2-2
TGCGCCAGCAGCTTGGGGACAGCGATCACCGGGGAGCTGTTTTTT
CASSLGTAITGELFF
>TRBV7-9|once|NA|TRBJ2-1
TGTGCCAGCAGCTTGAGGGTTAGGAATGAGCAGTTCTTC
CASSLRVRNEQFF